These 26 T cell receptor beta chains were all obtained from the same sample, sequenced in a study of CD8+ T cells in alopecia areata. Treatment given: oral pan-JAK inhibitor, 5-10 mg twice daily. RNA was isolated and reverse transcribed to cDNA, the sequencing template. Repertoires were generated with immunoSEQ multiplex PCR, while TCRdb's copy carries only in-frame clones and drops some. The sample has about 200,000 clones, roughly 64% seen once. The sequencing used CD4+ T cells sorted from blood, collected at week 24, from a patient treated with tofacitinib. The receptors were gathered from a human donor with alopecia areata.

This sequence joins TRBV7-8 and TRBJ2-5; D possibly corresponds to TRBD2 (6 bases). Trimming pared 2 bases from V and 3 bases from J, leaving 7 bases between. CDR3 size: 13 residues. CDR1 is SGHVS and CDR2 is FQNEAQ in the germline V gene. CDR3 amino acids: CASSLWGEETQYF. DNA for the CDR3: TGTGCCAGCAGCTTATGGGGGGAAGAGACCCAGTACTTC.

CDR3 loop: CASSFGRTVNYGYTF. The DNA of the CDR3 is TGCGCCAGCAGCTTCGGCAGGACCGTTAACTATGGCTACACCTTC. The rearrangement links TRBV5-1 to TRBJ1-2, with no clear D. This CDR3 comprises 15 residues. Germline CDR1 reads SGHRS; CDR2 reads YFSETQ. With 2 bases removed from V and 1 base from J, the gap between germline ends came to 12 bases. Drawing the rest from reference TRBV5-1 and TRBJ1-2, the complete variable domain is KAGVTQTPRYLIKTRGQQVTLSCSPISGHRSVSWYQQTPGQGLQFLFEYFSETQRNKGNFPGRFSGRQFSNSRSEMNVSTLELGDSALYLCASSFGRTVNYGYTFGSGTRLTVV.

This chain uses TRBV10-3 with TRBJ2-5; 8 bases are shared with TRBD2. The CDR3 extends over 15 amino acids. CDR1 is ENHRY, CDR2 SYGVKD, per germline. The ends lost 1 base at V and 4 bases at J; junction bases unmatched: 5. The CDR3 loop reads CAISEFLAGPETQYF. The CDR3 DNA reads TGTGCCATCAGTGAGTTCTTAGCGGGACCAGAGACCCAGTACTTC.

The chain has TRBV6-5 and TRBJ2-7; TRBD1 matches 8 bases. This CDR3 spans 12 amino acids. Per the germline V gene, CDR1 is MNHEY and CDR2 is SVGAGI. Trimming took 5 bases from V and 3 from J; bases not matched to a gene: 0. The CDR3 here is CASSDRGYEQYF. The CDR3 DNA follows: TGTGCCAGCAGTGACAGGGGCTACGAGCAGTACTTC.

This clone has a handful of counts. Here the CDR3 reads CASRAPGTGFNEQYF. The CDR3 region has the DNA TGTGCCAGCAGGGCCCCTGGGACAGGGTTCAACGAGCAGTACTTC. This rearrangement joins TRBV5-6 to TRBJ2-7, with 9 bases lining up with TRBD1. J was trimmed by 5 bases and V by 5 bases; bases with no gene match: 11. From germline, CDR1 is SGHDT and CDR2 YYEEEE. The CDR3 extends over 15 amino acids.

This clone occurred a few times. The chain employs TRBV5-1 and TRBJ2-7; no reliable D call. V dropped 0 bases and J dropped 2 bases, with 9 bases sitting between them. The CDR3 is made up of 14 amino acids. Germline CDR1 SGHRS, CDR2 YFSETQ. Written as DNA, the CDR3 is TGCGCCAGCAGCTTGGCCAGCCGGACCTACGAGCAGTACTTC. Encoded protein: CASSLASRTYEQYF.

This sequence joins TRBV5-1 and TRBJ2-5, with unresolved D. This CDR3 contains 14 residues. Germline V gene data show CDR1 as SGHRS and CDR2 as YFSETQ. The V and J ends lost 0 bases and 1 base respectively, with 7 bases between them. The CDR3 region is CASSLAQLQETQYF. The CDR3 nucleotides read TGCGCCAGCAGCTTGGCCCAGCTCCAAGAGACCCAGTACTTC.

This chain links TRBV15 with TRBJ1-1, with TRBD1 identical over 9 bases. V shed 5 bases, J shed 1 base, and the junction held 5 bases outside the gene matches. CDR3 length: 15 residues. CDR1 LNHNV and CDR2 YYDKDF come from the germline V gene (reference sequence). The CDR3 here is CATSLDRGRNTEAFF. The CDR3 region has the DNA TGTGCCACCAGCTTAGACAGGGGGAGGAACACTGAAGCTTTCTTT.

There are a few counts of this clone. This CDR3 is CASSDRRAGDETQYF. The DNA of the CDR3 is TGTGCCAGCAGCGACCGGCGGGCGGGGGACGAGACCCAGTACTTC. V and J are TRBV7-2 and TRBJ2-5; 7 nucleotides align to TRBD2. Looked up from germline, CDR1 is SGHTA and CDR2 is FQGNSA. V was pared by 5 bases and J by 5 bases, with 11 bases of the junction left unmatched. The CDR3 consists of 15 residues.

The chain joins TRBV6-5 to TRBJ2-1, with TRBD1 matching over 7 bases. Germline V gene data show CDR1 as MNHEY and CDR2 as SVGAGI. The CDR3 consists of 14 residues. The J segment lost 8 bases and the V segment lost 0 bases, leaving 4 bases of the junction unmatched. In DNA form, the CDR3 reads TGTGCCAGCAGTTACTCGACAGGGCGTTATGAGCAGTTCTTC. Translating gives CASSYSTGRYEQFF.

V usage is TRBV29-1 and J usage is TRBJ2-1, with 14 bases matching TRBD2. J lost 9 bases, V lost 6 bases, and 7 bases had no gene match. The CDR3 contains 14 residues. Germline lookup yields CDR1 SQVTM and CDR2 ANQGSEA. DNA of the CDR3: TGCAGCGTCCCGACTAGCGGGAGGGAGGGTGAGCAGTTCTTC. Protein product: CSVPTSGREGEQFF.

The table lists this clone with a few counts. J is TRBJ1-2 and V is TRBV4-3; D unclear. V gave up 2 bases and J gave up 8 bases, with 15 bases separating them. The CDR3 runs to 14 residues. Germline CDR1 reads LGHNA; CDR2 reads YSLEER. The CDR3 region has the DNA TGCGCCAGCAGCCAAAGCGGGAGCCTGGGAGGCTACACCTTC. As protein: CASSQSGSLGGYTF.

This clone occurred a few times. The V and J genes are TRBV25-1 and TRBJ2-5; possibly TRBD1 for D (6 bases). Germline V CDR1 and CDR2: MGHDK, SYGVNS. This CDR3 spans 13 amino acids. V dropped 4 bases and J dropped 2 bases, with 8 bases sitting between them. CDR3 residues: CASSGQVQETQYF. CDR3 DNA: TGTGCCAGCAGTGGACAGGTTCAAGAGACCCAGTACTTC.

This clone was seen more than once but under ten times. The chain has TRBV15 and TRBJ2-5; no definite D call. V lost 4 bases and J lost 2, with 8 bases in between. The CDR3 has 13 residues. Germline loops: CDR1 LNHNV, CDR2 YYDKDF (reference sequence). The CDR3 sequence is CATSTEAQETQYF. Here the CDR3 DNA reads TGTGCCACCAGCACAGAGGCTCAAGAGACCCAGTACTTC.

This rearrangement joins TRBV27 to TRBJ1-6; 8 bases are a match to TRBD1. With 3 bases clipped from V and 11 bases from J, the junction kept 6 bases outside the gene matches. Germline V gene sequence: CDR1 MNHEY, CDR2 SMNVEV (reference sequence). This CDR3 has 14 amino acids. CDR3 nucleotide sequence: TGTGCCAGCAGTTTTGCCAGGGGGCGCACACCCCTCCACTTT. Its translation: CASSFARGRTPLHF.

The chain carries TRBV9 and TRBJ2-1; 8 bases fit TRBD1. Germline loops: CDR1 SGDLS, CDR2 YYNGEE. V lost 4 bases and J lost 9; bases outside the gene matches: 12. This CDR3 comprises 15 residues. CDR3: CASSPRRQGAGEQFF. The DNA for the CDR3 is TGTGCCAGCAGCCCCCGCAGGCAGGGGGCGGGTGAGCAGTTCTTC.

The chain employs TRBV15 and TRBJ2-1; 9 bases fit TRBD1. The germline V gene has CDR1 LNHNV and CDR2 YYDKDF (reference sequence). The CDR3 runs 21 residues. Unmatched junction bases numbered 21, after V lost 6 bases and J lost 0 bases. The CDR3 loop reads CATRPGQGNRNRANSYNEQFF. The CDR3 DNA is TGTGCCACCAGGCCGGGACAGGGTAATAGGAATAGGGCCAACTCCTACAATGAGCAGTTCTTC.

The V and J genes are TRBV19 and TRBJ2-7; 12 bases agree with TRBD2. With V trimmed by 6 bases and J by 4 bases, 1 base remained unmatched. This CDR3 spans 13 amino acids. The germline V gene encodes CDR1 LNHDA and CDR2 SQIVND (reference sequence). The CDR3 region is CASRTSGSYEQYF. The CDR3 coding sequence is TGTGCCAGTAGGACTAGCGGGAGTTACGAGCAGTACTTC. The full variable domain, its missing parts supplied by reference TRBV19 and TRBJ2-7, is DGGITQSPKYLFRKEGQNVTLSCEQNLNHDAMYWYRQDPGQGLRLIYYSQIVNDFQKGDIAEGYSVSREKKESFPLTVTSAQKNPTAFYLCASRTSGSYEQYFGPGTRLTVT.

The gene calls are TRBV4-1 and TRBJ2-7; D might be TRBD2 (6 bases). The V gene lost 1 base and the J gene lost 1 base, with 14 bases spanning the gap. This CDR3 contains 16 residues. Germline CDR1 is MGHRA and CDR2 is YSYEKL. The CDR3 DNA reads TGCGCCAGCAGCCAAGCTTACACCGGGGGTTCCTACGAGCAGTACTTC. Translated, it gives CASSQAYTGGSYEQYF.

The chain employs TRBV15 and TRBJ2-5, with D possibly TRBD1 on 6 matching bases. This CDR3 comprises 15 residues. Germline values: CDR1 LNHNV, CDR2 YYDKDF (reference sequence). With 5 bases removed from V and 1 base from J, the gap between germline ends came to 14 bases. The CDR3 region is CATSDAGQPQETQYF. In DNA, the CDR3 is TGTGCCACCAGCGACGCTGGACAGCCCCAAGAGACCCAGTACTTC.

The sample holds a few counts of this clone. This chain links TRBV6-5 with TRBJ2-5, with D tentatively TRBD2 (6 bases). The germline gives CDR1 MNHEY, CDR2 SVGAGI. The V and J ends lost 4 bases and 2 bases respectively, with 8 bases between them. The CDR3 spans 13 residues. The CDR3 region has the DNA TGTGCCAGCAGTTTGCGGGATCAAGAGACCCAGTACTTC. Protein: CASSLRDQETQYF.

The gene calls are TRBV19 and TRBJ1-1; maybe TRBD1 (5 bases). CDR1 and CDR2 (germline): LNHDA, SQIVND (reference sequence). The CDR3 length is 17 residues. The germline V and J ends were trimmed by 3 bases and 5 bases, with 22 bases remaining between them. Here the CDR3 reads CASSIPWGRQRPTEAFF. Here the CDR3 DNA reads TGTGCCAGTAGTATTCCATGGGGCCGACAGAGACCGACTGAAGCTTTCTTT. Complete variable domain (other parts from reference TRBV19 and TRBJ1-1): DGGITQSPKYLFRKEGQNVTLSCEQNLNHDAMYWYRQDPGQGLRLIYYSQIVNDFQKGDIAEGYSVSREKKESFPLTVTSAQKNPTAFYLCASSIPWGRQRPTEAFFGQGTRLTVV.

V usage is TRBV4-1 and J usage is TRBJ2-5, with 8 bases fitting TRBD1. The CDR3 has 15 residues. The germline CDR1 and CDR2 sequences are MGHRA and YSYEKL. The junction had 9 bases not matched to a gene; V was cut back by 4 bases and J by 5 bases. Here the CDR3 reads CASSRGTGQGETQYF. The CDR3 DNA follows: TGCGCCAGCAGCCGCGGGACAGGCCAGGGGGAGACCCAGTACTTC.

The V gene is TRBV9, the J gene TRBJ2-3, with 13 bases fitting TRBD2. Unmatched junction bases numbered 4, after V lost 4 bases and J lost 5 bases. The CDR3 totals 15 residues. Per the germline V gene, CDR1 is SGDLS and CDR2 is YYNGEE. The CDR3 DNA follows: TGTGCCAGCAGCTCGGGACTAGCGGGGAGAGATACGCAGTATTTT. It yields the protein CASSSGLAGRDTQYF. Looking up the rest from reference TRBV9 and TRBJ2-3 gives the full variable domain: DSGVTQTPKHLITATGQRVTLRCSPRSGDLSVYWYQQSLDQGLQFLIQYYNGEERAKGNILERFSAQQFPDLHSELNLSSLELGDSALYFCASSSGLAGRDTQYFGPGTRLTVL.

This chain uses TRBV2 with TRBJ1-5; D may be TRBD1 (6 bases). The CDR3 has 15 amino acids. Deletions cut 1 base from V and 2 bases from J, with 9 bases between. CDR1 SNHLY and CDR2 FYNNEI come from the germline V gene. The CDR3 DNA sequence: TGTGCCAGCAGTGAAGACAGGGTTGGCAATCAGCCCCAGCATTTT. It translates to CASSEDRVGNQPQHF.

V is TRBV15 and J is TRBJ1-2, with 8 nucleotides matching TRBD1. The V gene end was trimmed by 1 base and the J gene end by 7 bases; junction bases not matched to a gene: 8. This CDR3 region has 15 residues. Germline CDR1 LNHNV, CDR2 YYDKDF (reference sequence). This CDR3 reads CATSRGEGQGRGYTF. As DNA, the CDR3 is TGTGCCACCAGCAGAGGGGAAGGACAGGGCCGTGGCTACACCTTC.